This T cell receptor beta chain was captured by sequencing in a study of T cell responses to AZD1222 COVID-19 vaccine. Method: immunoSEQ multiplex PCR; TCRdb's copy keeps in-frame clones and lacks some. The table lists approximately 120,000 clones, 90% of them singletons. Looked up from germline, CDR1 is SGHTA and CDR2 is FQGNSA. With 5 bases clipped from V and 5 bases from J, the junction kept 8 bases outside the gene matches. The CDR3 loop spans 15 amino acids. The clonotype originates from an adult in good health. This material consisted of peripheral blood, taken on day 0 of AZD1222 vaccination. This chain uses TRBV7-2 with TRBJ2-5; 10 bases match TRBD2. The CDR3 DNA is TGTGCCAGCAGCCTCGGACTAGCGGAGGCGGAGACCCAGTACTTC. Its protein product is CASSLGLAEAETQYF. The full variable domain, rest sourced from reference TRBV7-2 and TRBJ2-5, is GAGVSQSPSNKVTEKGKDVELRCDPISGHTALYWYRQSLGQGLEFLIYFQGNSAPDKSGLPSDRFSAERTGGSVSTLTIQRTQQEDSAVYLCASSLGLAEAETQYFGPGTRLLVL.